This record concerns one T cell receptor (beta chain) sequence. This clonotype was found many times. The target of this receptor is not known. The sample holds no much larger clone one base away, and base qualities are not on file. The source of the sample is a study of Graves' ophthalmopathy and Graves' hyperthyroidism (dated by TCRdb to between 2017 and 2018). As for the study more broadly: Peripheral blood was collected at initial diagnosis, prior to any treatment. To tell Graves' ophthalmopathy apart from Graves' hyperthyroidism, and to predict which patients would progress to ophthalmopathy, the study relied on TCR beta repertoire signatures. In total, over 130 blood samples were TCR-sequenced: 40 to 45 ophthalmopathy, under 80 hyperthyroidism and approximately 17 hyperthyroidism-to-ophthalmopathy patients. To explore V-J signatures that separate ophthalmopathy from hyperthyroidism, a discovery set of about a hundred patients was enrolled, consisting of 40 to 45 with ophthalmopathy and some 59 with stable hyperthyroidism. The independent validation cohort included some 19 hyperthyroidism patients plus 17 patients who later progressed from hyperthyroidism to ophthalmopathy. In over five hyperthyroidism patients, the T-cell repertoires found in thyroid tissue were compared with those found in blood. Once sampling was done, hyperthyroidism patients were given methimazole at a starting dose of 30 mg daily, while ophthalmopathy patients were given high-dose intravenous methylprednisolone. The approximately 100 discovery patients were randomly divided into training and test sets at a 7:3 ratio.

General conclusions and limits of the study: Sample size was not predetermined statistically, and investigators were not blinded to group allocation. Most expanded thyroid clonotypes with a frequency above 0.001 also appeared in blood, which suggests that blood repertoires may reflect the immune response in the thyroid. In validation, the model predicted ophthalmopathy progression with about 71% sensitivity and roughly 72% specificity; roughly 12 predicted patients were CT-confirmed with GO in a median of around 6.5 months. Ophthalmopathy was separated from stable hyperthyroidism by the 13-signature model with 85% to 90% sensitivity and approximately 84% specificity in cross-validation and with 80%/75% in the test set.

For repertoire sequencing, the TCR beta CDR3 regions were amplified from RNA transcripts. A first-round RT-PCR used HTBI primers with the Qiagen OneStep RT-PCR kit, followed by a second-round multiplex PCR, size selection and purification. Libraries were sequenced on an Illumina HiSeq2000 using paired-end 100 bp reads. In the original analysis: Reads were processed with SOAPnuke, discarding reads with adapters, uncalled bases, mean Phred below 15, or no exact constant-primer or identifier match. COPE v1.2.5 was used to merge the high-quality paired reads. Each unique nucleotide sequence was defined as a clonotype, and clonotypes were aligned to IMGT TRB V, D and J references with MiTCR v1.1. Only V-J combinations with frequency above 0.0001 were analysed, covering around 99% of repertoires. For each V-J combination, a TCR clonal expansion and chaos score was defined as F50 clonal expansion divided by the chaos observed in the TCRdist matrix. Features were reduced by Welch's t-statistics and random forest to over 10 V-J combinations, which fed a naive Bayes classifier. The Morisita-Horn index was used to measure how similar the thyroid and blood repertoires were. TCRdb cleaned the public reads at Q25 with fastp, built clones with MiXCR and kept in-frame beta chains. Each CDR3 protein appears once, grouped with its most common genes and DNA. The V and J calls come from TCRdb's annotation, not from the publication. This sample comprises over 150,000 distinct CDR3 sequences, 30% to 45% of them detected only once. Around 5.5% of the sample goes to the ten largest clones.

Ophthalmopathy patients had moderately to severely active disease, Clinical Activity Score of at least 3, NOSPECS grade of at least 4, and disease duration under 3 months. Anyone with other autoimmune diseases, uncontrolled infections, pregnancy or lactation was excluded from the study. Diagnosis relied on clinical symptoms, serum thyroxine, TRAb, thyroid ultrasound and orbital computed tomography. Using Ficoll-Paque density gradient centrifugation, PBMCs were isolated from 8.5 to 10 ml of fresh peripheral blood. Total RNA was extracted with Trizol reagent and quality-checked on an Agilent 2100 Bioanalyzer. Taken from cysteine to phenylalanine, the CDR3 has 13 residues. Of all the DNA, just the CDR3 is kept, 39 bases in frame from base 1. Via the germline V gene (reference sequence), CDR1 is LGHDT and CDR2 YNNKEL. V and J are truncated by 4 bases and 1 base respectively, leaving an intervening sequence of 7 bases.

The sample comprised peripheral blood. This TCR was sampled from a woman between 40 and 50 years old with Graves' ophthalmopathy. Donor details come from another sample of the same person, matched by shared clones. The rearranged segments are TRBV3-1 and TRBJ1-1, with the D gene not clear enough to name. The nucleotide sequence reads as follows: TGTGCCAGCAGCCCTTCACCGAACACTGAAGCTTTCTTT. This encodes CASSPSPNTEAFF.